This entry lists 22 T cell receptor beta chains sequenced from one sample in a study of T cell responses to AZD1222 COVID-19 vaccine. The table came from immunoSEQ multiplex PCR; TCRdb's copy has only in-frame clones and leaves some out. The sample contains approximately 110,000 clones, about nine tenths of which appear only once. Here the sequenced sample was peripheral blood, taken on day 0 of AZD1222 vaccination. The receptors shown here come from an adult in good health.

This clone appeared a few times. This chain uses TRBV5-1 with TRBJ1-4; 8 bases match TRBD1. The V gene end was trimmed by 4 bases and the J gene end by 2 bases; junction bases not matched to a gene: 10. The CDR3 contains 17 residues. Germline CDR1 SGHRS, CDR2 YFSETQ. CDR3 amino acids: CASSRLGQGATNEKLFF. The CDR3 coding sequence is TGCGCCAGCAGCCGATTGGGGCAGGGGGCGACTAATGAAAAACTGTTTTTT.

The gene calls are TRBV5-6 and TRBJ1-2, with TRBD1 as a possible D gene (6 bases). CDR1 and CDR2 (germline): SGHDT, YYEEEE. Between the trimmed V and J ends, which lost 2 bases and 2 bases, there was a span of 13 bases. The CDR3 loop spans 15 amino acids. The CDR3 DNA follows: TGTGCCAGCAGCTTTGCTGGGGGCGCGAACTATGGCTACACCTTC. Protein sequence: CASSFAGGANYGYTF.

The J gene is TRBJ2-3, the V gene TRBV3-1 (or the pseudogene TRBV3-2), with 11 bases matching TRBD2. The CDR3 totals 16 residues. J lost 3 bases, V lost 3 bases, and 5 bases had no gene match. The germline gives CDR1 LGHDT, CDR2 YNNKEL (reference sequence). Here the CDR3 reads CASSQETSGITDTQYF. The DNA of the CDR3 is TGTGCCAGCAGCCAGGAGACTAGCGGGATAACAGATACGCAGTATTTT.

CDR3 sequence: CASSPTGVNEQFF. CDR3 in DNA: TGTGCCAGCAGTCCGACAGGGGTAAATGAGCAGTTCTTC. The V gene is TRBV27, the J gene TRBJ2-1, with 8 bases lining up with TRBD1. The V segment lost 5 bases and the J segment 7 bases; nucleotides outside the gene matches: 4. The CDR3 has 13 residues. Germline V gene sequence: CDR1 MNHEY, CDR2 SMNVEV (reference sequence).

The chain is built from TRBV7-9 and TRBJ1-4; no reliable D call. V dropped 0 bases and J dropped 3 bases, with 11 bases sitting between them. Looked up from germline, CDR1 is SEHNR and CDR2 is FQNEAQ (reference sequence). The CDR3 is made up of 16 amino acids. The CDR3 loop reads CASSLALGSSNEKLFF. The CDR3 bases are TGTGCCAGCAGCTTAGCGCTGGGCAGCTCTAATGAAAAACTGTTTTTT. The full variable domain, its missing parts supplied by reference TRBV7-9 and TRBJ1-4, is DTGVSQNPRHKITKRGQNVTFRCDPISEHNRLYWYRQTLGQGPEFLTYFQNEAQLEKSRLLSDRFSAERPKGSFSTLEIQRTEQGDSAMYLCASSLALGSSNEKLFFGSGTQLSVL.

The rearrangement uses TRBV27 and TRBJ1-1, with D unresolved. CDR3 size: 13 residues. Germline-derived CDR1 and CDR2 are MNHEY and SMNVEV (reference sequence). The V end was cut by 5 bases, the J end by 1 base, with 8 bases between. Here the CDR3 DNA reads TGTGCCAGCAGTAGGCGGTCGAACACTGAAGCTTTCTTT. Translated, it gives CASSRRSNTEAFF.

In DNA, the CDR3 is TGTGCCAACCGTCGGGACGAACTGGCCGTAGAGCAGTACTTC. Its translation is CANRRDELAVEQYF. The chain employs TRBV10-3 and TRBJ2-7; tentatively, D is TRBD1 or TRBD2 (5 bases each). The V gene's germline CDR1 is ENHRY and CDR2 SYGVKD. Trimming left V 10 bases short and J 7 bases short, with 23 bases between. The CDR3 extends over 14 amino acids.

The V call is TRBV10-3, the J call TRBJ1-2, with a tentative D call TRBD1 (5 bases). Germline V CDR1 and CDR2: ENHRY, SYGVKD. The V gene lost 3 bases and the J gene lost 2 bases, with 13 bases spanning the gap. This CDR3 has 15 residues. The CDR3 loop reads CAISDQGGSNYGYTF. For the CDR3, the DNA is TGTGCCATCAGTGACCAGGGAGGGTCAAACTATGGCTACACCTTC.

V usage is TRBV27 and J usage is TRBJ1-2; D not resolved. Germline V CDR1 and CDR2: MNHEY, SMNVEV (reference sequence). Trimming stripped 7 bases from V and 2 bases from J, with 14 bases between. This CDR3 comprises 14 residues. The CDR3 DNA follows: TGTGCCAGCACCGCGAACGGGATGAACTATGGCTACACCTTC. Translating it yields CASTANGMNYGYTF.

In regard to this clone: At one boundary the junction diverges from the germline segment, which might be a read error. CDR3 in amino acids: CASSVDWISYNEQFF. As DNA, the CDR3 is TGTGCCAGTAGTGTAGACTGGATCTCCTACAATGAGCAGTTCTTC. The rearrangement links TRBV19 to TRBJ2-1; D call uncertain. In germline, CDR1 is LNHDA, CDR2 SQIVND (reference sequence). This CDR3 comprises 15 residues.

The chain combines TRBV27 with TRBJ1-1, with 7 bases lining up with TRBD1. CDR1 MNHEY and CDR2 SMNVEV come from the germline V gene (reference sequence). The CDR3 has 14 residues. Unmatched junction bases numbered 11, after V lost 6 bases and J lost 7 bases. The CDR3 here is CASRSDREGIEAFF. The CDR3 bases are TGTGCCAGCAGGTCAGACAGGGAAGGTATTGAAGCTTTCTTT.

The table lists this clone with a count of one. V gene TRBV7-2 combines with J gene TRBJ1-2; the D is unclear. The CDR3 extends over 13 amino acids. Trimming cost V 4 bases and J 4 bases, with 10 bases left between them. Germline V lookup: CDR1 SGHTA, CDR2 FQGNSA. The CDR3 nucleotides read TGTGCCAGCAGCTCTCTGGCGATCTATGGCTACACCTTC. As protein: CASSSLAIYGYTF.

The genes are TRBV28 and TRBJ2-1; D is tentatively TRBD1 or TRBD2 (5 bases each). The CDR3 sequence is 15 residues long. V lost 4 bases and J 4 bases, leaving 14 bases between the germline ends. CDR1 is MDHEN and CDR2 is SYDVKM in the germline V gene. The CDR3 bases are TGTGCCAGCAGTTCACTCACTAGACAGTACAATGAGCAGTTCTTC. Its protein is CASSSLTRQYNEQFF.

The chain uses TRBV2 and TRBJ1-2; TRBD1 is a possible D gene (5 bases). The V end lost 5 bases, the J end lost 1 base, and 8 bases lay between the germline ends. The germline gives CDR1 SNHLY, CDR2 FYNNEI. This CDR3 has 13 amino acids. CDR3 in DNA: TGTGCCAGCAGTACGGGGGTTAACTATGGCTACACCTTC. Amino acid sequence: CASSTGVNYGYTF. The full variable domain, with the rest looked up from reference TRBV2 and TRBJ1-2, is EPEVTQTPSHQVTQMGQEVILRCVPISNHLYFYWYRQILGQKVEFLVSFYNNEISEKSEIFDDQFSVERPDGSNFTLKIRSTKLEDSAMYFCASSTGVNYGYTFGSGTRLTVV.

The chain links TRBV2 to TRBJ2-5; TRBD2 matches 9 bases. Per germline, CDR1 SNHLY and CDR2 FYNNEI. The J segment lost 2 bases and the V segment lost 4 bases, leaving 5 bases of the junction unmatched. CDR3 length: 15 amino acids. The CDR3 nucleotides are TGTGCCAGCAGTGGATGGCGGGGGGGTCAAGAGACCCAGTACTTC. Protein product: CASSGWRGGQETQYF.

The rearrangement uses TRBV6-5 and TRBJ2-3; 9 bases line up with TRBD2. CDR1 is MNHEY and CDR2 is SVGAGI in the germline V gene. J gave up 1 base and V 6 bases, and 5 bases lay outside the gene matches. This CDR3 has 15 amino acids. CDR3 protein: CASRTSGGGTDTQYF. The CDR3, as DNA: TGTGCCAGCAGGACTAGCGGCGGGGGCACAGATACGCAGTATTTT.

The gene calls are TRBV4-3 and TRBJ2-5; D ambiguous. CDR1 and CDR2 from the germline V gene are LGHNA and YSLEER. V lost 0 bases, J lost 5 bases, and 4 bases lay in between. CDR3 length: 12 amino acids. Here the CDR3 DNA reads TGCGCCAGCAGCCAAGAAGGCGAGACCCAGTACTTC. This codes for CASSQEGETQYF.

V and J are TRBV13 and TRBJ1-1; no reliable D call. Trimming took off 7 bases at V and 1 base at J, with 10 bases between the two ends. Germline lookup yields CDR1 PRHDT and CDR2 FYEKMQ (reference sequence). The CDR3 consists of 13 residues. CDR3 protein: CASTLTQNTEAFF. CDR3 nucleotide sequence: TGTGCCAGCACCCTAACCCAGAACACTGAAGCTTTCTTT.

The chain employs TRBV24-1 and TRBJ1-1, with TRBD1 identical over 8 bases. The CDR3 is 16 residues long. V lost 5 bases and J lost 1; bases outside the gene matches: 8. The germline gives CDR1 KGHDR, CDR2 SFDVKD. CDR3 protein: CATSGATGVGNTEAFF. Here the CDR3 DNA reads TGTGCCACCAGTGGGGCGACAGGGGTTGGGAACACTGAAGCTTTCTTT.

The chain carries TRBV7-2 and TRBJ1-2; D remains ambiguous. CDR3 length: 14 amino acids. Germline loops: CDR1 SGHTA, CDR2 FQGNSA. V was clipped by 2 bases and J by 3 bases, with 10 bases between them. CDR3 residues: CASSLQGRDYGYTF. In DNA, the CDR3 is TGTGCCAGCAGCTTACAAGGGCGGGACTATGGCTACACCTTC.

The rearrangement uses TRBV11-2 and TRBJ1-2; D is unclear. V shed 5 bases and J shed 4 bases, with 11 bases lying between them. The CDR3 contains 13 residues. From germline, CDR1 is SGHAT and CDR2 FQNNGV. Here the CDR3 DNA reads TGTGCCAGCAGCCTAGCGGCGTCCTATGGCTACACCTTC. This translates into CASSLAASYGYTF.

The chain has TRBV4-1 and TRBJ2-1; 10 positions agree with TRBD2. Germline CDR1 is MGHRA and CDR2 is YSYEKL. The CDR3 covers 14 residues. V gave up 2 bases and J gave up 10 bases; unmatched junction bases: 5. This CDR3 is CASSQPGLAYEQFF. CDR3 coding DNA: TGCGCCAGCAGCCAACCGGGACTAGCGTACGAGCAGTTCTTC.